The count of the clone carrying this T cell receptor (beta chain) is one. The antigen is unknown. Trimming at V came to 5 bases and at J to 6 bases, leaving 3 bases not matched to a gene. The CDR3 runs to 15 residues. Germline V lookup: CDR1 MRHNA, CDR2 SNTAGT. Isolated RNA was reverse transcribed into cDNA used as the sequencing template. Data came from immunoSEQ multiplex PCR; TCRdb stores just in-frame clones and leaves some out. This repertoire shows tens of thousands of clones, just over 70% found once; its top ten account for roughly 17%. The data originate from a study of CD8+ T cells in alopecia areata. On the study more broadly: Treated individuals took tofacitinib by mouth, 5 to 10 mg twice daily.

As to treatment: oral pan-JAK inhibitor, 5-10 mg twice daily. Lesional scalp punch biopsies and peripheral blood were collected from alopecia areata patients. Study results and caveats: Expanded CD8+ clones among the top 100, as well as scalp clonality, were significantly decreased by tofacitinib.

Specimen: CD8+ T cells sorted from blood, collected between weeks 44 and 45, from a patient treated with tofacitinib. The J gene is TRBJ2-1, the V gene TRBV6-4, with 14 bases aligning to TRBD2. The origin of this receptor is a human donor with alopecia areata. The DNA of the CDR3 is TGTGCCAGCAGTTACGGGACTAGCGGGGGCAATGAGCAGTTCTTC. It encodes CASSYGTSGGNEQFF.